The clone carrying this TCR beta chain was seen at least ten times. Trimming shortened V by 3 bases and J by 7 bases, and 9 bases separated the two germline ends. The germline V gene has CDR1 SGHAT and CDR2 FQNNGV. The CDR3 contains 13 residues. These data come from a study of CD8 T cells in ankylosing spondylitis. Library preparation for TCR beta used quantitative 5'-RACE with molecular barcodes. MiXCR, run by TCRdb on the 5' RACE reads, gives a single entry per CDR3 protein. The sample carries more than 150,000 distinct CDR3 sequences, 15% to 20% recorded once. This clonotype was obtained from a male donor aged 5 to 30 with ankylosing spondylitis or in good health (not recorded which). The sample comprised blood, either unsorted or a sorted T cell fraction (not recorded which). The chain combines TRBV11-2 with TRBJ1-4, with D hard to call. The DNA of the CDR3 is TGTGCCAGCAGCTTCACCGAGGGTGAAAAACTGTTTTTT. The encoded protein is CASSFTEGEKLFF.